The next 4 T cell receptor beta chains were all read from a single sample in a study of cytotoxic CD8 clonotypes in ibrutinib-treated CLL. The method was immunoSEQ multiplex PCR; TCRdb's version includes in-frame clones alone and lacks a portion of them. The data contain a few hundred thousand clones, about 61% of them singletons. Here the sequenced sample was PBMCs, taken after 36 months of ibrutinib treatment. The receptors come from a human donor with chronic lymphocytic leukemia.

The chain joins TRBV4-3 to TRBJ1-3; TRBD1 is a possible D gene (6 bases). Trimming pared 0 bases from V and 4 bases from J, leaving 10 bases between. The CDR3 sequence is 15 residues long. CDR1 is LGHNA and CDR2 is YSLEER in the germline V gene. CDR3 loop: CASSQEGARGNTIYF. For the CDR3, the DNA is TGCGCCAGCAGCCAAGAGGGGGCGCGGGGAAACACCATATATTTT.

The chain's CDR3 is CASSGETGDLGAQYF. CDR3 coding DNA: TGTGCCAGCAGCGGCGAGACAGGTGACCTGGGGGCCCAGTACTTC. This sequence joins TRBV7-9 and TRBJ2-5; TRBD1 might be the D (6 bases). Looked up from germline, CDR1 is SEHNR and CDR2 is FQNEAQ (reference sequence). The CDR3 spans 15 residues. Trimming stripped 5 bases from V and 9 bases from J, with 22 bases between.

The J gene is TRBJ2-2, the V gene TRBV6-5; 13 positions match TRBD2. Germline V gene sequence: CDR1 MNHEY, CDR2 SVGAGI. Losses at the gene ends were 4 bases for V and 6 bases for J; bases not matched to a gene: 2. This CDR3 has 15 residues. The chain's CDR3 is CASSLGLAGPGELFF. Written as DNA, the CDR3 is TGTGCCAGCAGTTTGGGACTAGCGGGGCCCGGGGAGCTGTTTTTT.

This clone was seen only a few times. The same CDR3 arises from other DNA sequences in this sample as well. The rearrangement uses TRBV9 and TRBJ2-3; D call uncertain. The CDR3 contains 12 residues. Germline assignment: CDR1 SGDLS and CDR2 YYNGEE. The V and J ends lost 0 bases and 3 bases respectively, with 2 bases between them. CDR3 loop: CASSVATDTQYF. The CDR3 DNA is TGTGCCAGCAGCGTAGCTACAGATACGCAGTATTTT.